This TCR beta chain was retrieved from a study of T cell repertoires in cytomegalovirus infection (dated by TCRdb to about 2019). Regarding the study in general: The HLA type of each donor mattered for the analysis, because public TCR beta signatures pointed to carriage of CMV infection along with the matching HLA type. General study outcomes and caveats: The ex vivo response was dominated by HLA-C-restricted CMV-specific TCR beta clonotypes, which also provided the single most frequent clonotype in two of eight donors. Carriers of CMV infection plus the relevant HLA type were discriminated by the cumulative frequency of public TCR beta family members in the study cohort and in an independent approximately 360-donor cohort.

With regard to this clonotype: The antigen it binds to is not known. Base qualities are missing; no much larger clone stands one base away.

Sequenced on an Illumina HiSeq 1500. The public reads were reanalyzed by TCRdb: fastp trimming at Q25, MiXCR alignment, in-frame beta chains only. Merged by CDR3 protein, the rows form single entries marked with the most common genes and DNA. For this sample the table gives roughly 280,000 distinct CDR3 sequences, of which about 13% were detected only once. Together, the top ten hold around 8.1% of the sample. V lost 7 bases and J lost 1 base; the stretch between them is 10 bases long. CDR1 SQVTM and CDR2 ANQGSEA were looked up in the germline V gene. Inclusive of the bounding cysteine and phenylalanine, the CDR3 is 12 residues long. The entry retains the CDR3 DNA only, 36 bases that are in frame from base 1.

Here the chain combines TRBV29-1 and TRBJ1-1; a weak D assignment points to TRBD1 (5 bases agree). The sequenced sample consisted of PBMCs. This receptor was obtained from a human donor in good health (CMV status not recorded). Some clones in this sample may be carry-over from other donors' samples. The sequence in DNA is TGCAGCGGTGGACACCCGAACACTGAAGCTTTCTTT. Translated, it gives CSGGHPNTEAFF.